This TCR beta chain is drawn from a study of cytotoxic CD8 clonotypes in ibrutinib-treated CLL. This table comes from immunoSEQ multiplex PCR, and its TCRdb copy is limited to in-frame clones, with some not included. The data hold about 25,000 clones, with 78% observed a single time. The CDR3 contains 18 residues. J lost 1 base, V lost 5 bases, and 11 bases had no gene match. Looked up from germline, CDR1 is SGHNT and CDR2 is YENEEA. Findings of the study overall: At baseline, clonality was higher than in age-matched healthy donors and correlated with CD8+ counts. Public clonotypes (which were uncommon) either contracted or remained stable on treatment.

This clone was seen only once. Its antigen is unknown. The sequenced sample was PBMCs, obtained before ibrutinib treatment. This receptor was taken from a human donor with chronic lymphocytic leukemia. V is TRBV11-3 and J is TRBJ2-6; 7 nucleotides match TRBD1. CDR3 sequence (DNA): TGTGCCAGCAGCCCGGGACAGCCCGGTCGATCTGGGGCCAACGTCCTGACTTTC. As protein: CASSPGQPGRSGANVLTF.